This TCR beta chain originates from a study of CD8 T cells in Susac syndrome. Study at large: When blood was collected, patients with Susac syndrome were therapy-naive, were taking corticosteroids, or were receiving intravenous immunoglobulin alone.

When the RNA was reverse transcribed, random hexamers were used with an input of roughly 0.45 to 1 ug. One entry per CDR3 protein, called by TCRdb with MiXCR from the immunoSEQ multiplex PCR reads. The data contain roughly 200,000 distinct CDR3 sequences, around 90% of them singletons. Germline assignment: CDR1 MNHNS and CDR2 SASEGT. CDR3 length: 14 amino acids. V lost 5 bases and J lost 3, with 13 bases in between. Bulk CD8+ and CD4+ cells came from magnetic negative isolation; CD8+ TEMRA by FACS. The sample consisted of CD4+ T cells from PBMCs. The TCR comes from a human donor with Susac syndrome. J is TRBJ1-2 and V is TRBV6-1; D not resolved. The CDR3 coding sequence is TGTGCCAGCAGTAACGAATACCGGGACTATGGCTACACCTTC. Translating it yields CASSNEYRDYGYTF.